A few counts support the clone carrying this TCR beta chain. Its antigen is unidentified. The data stem from a study of blood T cells in healthy people across ages. As for the study in general: About one barcoded beta molecule per two T cells came from capture by template switching. Findings and limits, study-wide: Unknown donor CMV status possibly confounded expanded clonotype changes.

This CDR3 is built from 14 residues. Trimming pared 1 base from V and 4 bases from J, leaving 12 bases between. Germline assignment: CDR1 DFQATT and CDR2 SNEGSKA (reference sequence). The use of a sample-barcoded 5' primer and a J-beta primer mix characterized a second PCR of about 6 to 12 cycles. Each single sample gave us at least 2.5 million CDR3-containing paired-end reads. TCRdb recomputed calls from the 5' RACE reads with MiXCR, one row per CDR3 protein. The sample includes fewer than 1,000,000 distinct CDR3 sequences, approximately 48% seen only once; the top ten take approximately 19%. The sequence came from a man in his 60s in good health. The sample comprised blood. J is TRBJ2-3 and V is TRBV20-1, with D perhaps given as TRBD1 or TRBD2 (5 bases each). CDR3 sequence: CSARASRAADTQYF. CDR3 nucleotides: TGCAGTGCTAGAGCTAGCAGGGCGGCAGATACGCAGTATTTT.